The 17 T cell receptor beta chains reported below all come from one sample, sequenced in a study of CD8 T cells in ankylosing spondylitis. Each CDR3 protein gets one entry after TCRdb re-called the 5' RACE reads with MiXCR. The sample carries 150,000 to 250,000 distinct CDR3 sequences, 10% to 15% recorded once. Source material: blood, either unsorted or a sorted T cell fraction (not recorded which). Every receptor here comes from a male donor with ankylosing spondylitis or in good health (not recorded which).

This clonotype came up a few times. This sequence joins TRBV27 and TRBJ2-5; 10 bases match TRBD2. Looked up from germline, CDR1 is MNHEY and CDR2 is SMNVEV (reference sequence). V shed 5 bases and J 1 base; nucleotides not matched to a gene: 4. The CDR3 length is 15 residues. CDR3 in amino acids: CASSPGTSVQETQYF. CDR3 coding DNA: TGTGCCAGCAGTCCCGGGACTAGCGTCCAAGAGACCCAGTACTTC.

The chain couples TRBV6-5 to TRBJ2-2; D gene ambiguous. V lost 3 bases to trimming and J lost 1 base, with 9 bases between them. The CDR3 is 15 residues long. The germline V gene has CDR1 MNHEY and CDR2 SVGAGI. CDR3 residues: CASSYLAGNTGELFF. The CDR3 DNA reads TGTGCCAGCAGTTATCTGGCAGGGAACACCGGGGAGCTGTTTTTT.

This sequence joins TRBV20-1 and TRBJ2-1; TRBD2 matches at 8 bases. This CDR3 has 11 residues. The trim removed 3 bases at V and 8 bases at J, leaving 0 bases unmatched. Germline V gene lookup returns CDR1 DFQATT and CDR2 SNEGSKA (reference sequence). CDR3 in amino acids: CSARGLDEQFF. The DNA of the CDR3 is TGCAGTGCTAGGGGACTAGATGAGCAGTTCTTC.

This clonotype was picked up a small number of times. This sequence joins TRBV5-1 and TRBJ2-7; 8 bases are shared with TRBD1. V gave up 4 bases and J gave up 2 bases; unmatched junction bases: 5. In germline, CDR1 is SGHRS, CDR2 YFSETQ. The CDR3 sequence is 14 residues long. The CDR3 protein is CASSDGTGTYEQYF. CDR3 DNA: TGCGCCAGCAGCGACGGGACAGGAACCTACGAGCAGTACTTC.

The chain has TRBV7-9 and TRBJ2-1, with D perhaps matching TRBD1 (5 bases). Trimming cost V 5 bases and J 5 bases, with 16 bases left between them. The germline V gene has CDR1 SEHNR and CDR2 FQNEAQ (reference sequence). This CDR3 region has 15 residues. The CDR3 reads CASSAFRVDHNEQFF. In DNA, the CDR3 is TGTGCCAGCAGCGCGTTCAGGGTTGACCACAATGAGCAGTTCTTC.

The DNA for the CDR3 is TGTGCCAGCAGCAAGGGTTTGAGGAAAGGGAGCACTAGCGGAGCGAACACCGGGGAGCTGTTTTTT. It specifies CASSKGLRKGSTSGANTGELFF. The chain recombines TRBV14 with TRBJ2-2, with TRBD2 identical over 8 bases. In germline, CDR1 is SGHDN, CDR2 FVKESK. The V segment lost 5 bases and the J segment 0 bases; nucleotides outside the gene matches: 23. The length of the CDR3 is 22 residues.

V gene TRBV15 combines with J gene TRBJ2-4; no reliable D call. The CDR3 length is 14 residues. Trimming took off 5 bases at V and 8 bases at J, with 16 bases between the two ends. Per the germline V gene, CDR1 is LNHNV and CDR2 is YYDKDF (reference sequence). This chain's CDR3 is CATSEVSLSYIQYF. The CDR3, as DNA: TGTGCCACCAGCGAAGTTTCTCTCTCGTACATTCAGTACTTC. The variable domain in full, completed from reference TRBV15 and TRBJ2-4, reads DAMVIQNPRYQVTQFGKPVTLSCSQTLNHNVMYWYQQKSSQAPKLLFHYYDKDFNNEADTPDNFQSRRPNTSFCFLDIRSPGLGDTAMYLCATSEVSLSYIQYFGAGTRLSVL.

This clonotype was counted only a few times. The chain is built from TRBV20-1 and TRBJ2-4; possible D gene TRBD2, 7 bases. CDR3 length equals 17 residues. V was pared by 2 bases and J by 0 bases, with 17 bases between. The germline CDR1 and CDR2 sequences are DFQATT and SNEGSKA (reference sequence). The CDR3 is CSARPERGAGAKNIQYF. Written as DNA, the CDR3 is TGCAGTGCTAGACCCGAACGGGGGGCGGGAGCCAAAAACATTCAGTACTTC.

The chain joins TRBV7-9 to TRBJ2-3; D call uncertain. The CDR3 loop spans 15 amino acids. V shed 1 base and J shed 5 bases, with 13 bases lying between them. Looked up from germline, CDR1 is SEHNR and CDR2 is FQNEAQ (reference sequence). DNA for the CDR3: TGTGCCAGCAGCTTAGAAGGGTTGGTCAGAGATACGCAGTATTTT. This gives the protein CASSLEGLVRDTQYF.

This clonotype was seen a few times. V usage is TRBV10-3 and J usage is TRBJ2-1; 8 bases agree with TRBD2. This CDR3 has 18 residues. Trimming cost V 4 bases and J 2 bases; bases outside gene matches: 13. Looked up from germline, CDR1 is ENHRY and CDR2 is SYGVKD. For the CDR3, the DNA is TGTGCCATCAGTGGAACCTCAACTAGCGGCCTACCCTACAATGAGCAGTTCTTC. Its translation is CAISGTSTSGLPYNEQFF.

This clonotype was seen a few times. This rearrangement joins TRBV10-1 to TRBJ2-7; unclear D gene. The CDR3 contains 12 residues. Germline assignment: CDR1 WNHNN and CDR2 SYGVQD (reference sequence). The germline V and J ends were trimmed by 2 bases and 5 bases, with 7 bases remaining between them. CDR3 amino acids: CASSEVQDEQYF. In nucleotides, the CDR3 is TGCGCCAGCAGTGAGGTCCAGGACGAGCAGTACTTC.

The chain uses TRBV7-8 and TRBJ2-5; maybe TRBD2 (6 bases). Germline CDR1 SGHVS, CDR2 FQNEAQ. The CDR3 runs to 15 residues. Trimming cost V 8 bases and J 0 bases, with 16 bases left between them. Written as DNA, the CDR3 is TGTGCCAGCCGGGGGTGGGGTGCGGACCAAGAGACCCAGTACTTC. Its translation: CASRGWGADQETQYF.

This clonotype was found a few times. The chain recombines TRBV10-3 with TRBJ1-1; 8 bases are a match to TRBD1. Looked up from germline, CDR1 is ENHRY and CDR2 is SYGVKD. The CDR3 has 14 amino acids. Trimming at V came to 7 bases and at J to 3 bases, leaving 7 bases not matched to a gene. This CDR3 is CAINTGGRDTEAFF. As DNA, the CDR3 is TGTGCCATCAACACAGGGGGGAGGGACACTGAAGCTTTCTTT.

Written as DNA, the CDR3 is TGTGCCTGGGGGGCCACGATCTACGAGCAGTACTTC. Translation: CAWGATIYEQYF. The chain has TRBV30 and TRBJ2-7; weak D call: TRBD1 (5 bases). Germline lookup yields CDR1 GTSNPN and CDR2 SVGIG (reference sequence). Trimming took off 5 bases at V and 3 bases at J, with 11 bases between the two ends. This CDR3 comprises 12 residues.

This clonotype showed up just a few times. The J gene is TRBJ2-6, the V gene TRBV12-5; D gene ambiguous. Germline loops: CDR1 LGHNT, CDR2 FRNRAP. There are 17 residues in the CDR3. V was trimmed by 5 bases and J by 0 bases, leaving 14 bases between them. CDR3 bases: TGTGCTAGTGGTCCTCCATGGGCCAGCTCTGGGGCCAACGTCCTGACTTTC. Translation gives CASGPPWASSGANVLTF.

This clonotype has only a few counts. CDR3 sequence: CASSQDSGPYTGELFF. CDR3 coding DNA: TGTGCCAGCAGCCAAGATTCAGGCCCCTACACCGGGGAGCTGTTTTTT. The chain recombines TRBV14 with TRBJ2-2; D unclear. The germline V gene encodes CDR1 SGHDN and CDR2 FVKESK. CDR3 length equals 16 residues. V gave up 0 bases and J gave up 3 bases, with 11 bases separating them.

This clonotype showed up just a few times. This chain joins TRBV24-1 and TRBJ2-1; 7 bases map to TRBD1. Germline CDR1 KGHDR, CDR2 SFDVKD. The CDR3 spans 15 residues. V was clipped by 6 bases and J by 0 bases; unmatched bases: 4. The CDR3 loop reads CATSSGTVSYNEQFF. The DNA of the CDR3 is TGTGCCACCAGTTCCGGGACAGTCTCCTACAATGAGCAGTTCTTC.